Below are 31 T cell receptor beta chains sequenced from a single sample in a study of T-cell reconstitution after alpha-beta-depleted transplantation in children. Preparation of the TCRbeta library involved a method that used unique molecular identifiers. TCRdb recomputed calls from the PCR reads with MiXCR, one row per CDR3 protein. This repertoire shows about 980,000 distinct CDR3 sequences, about 29% found once; its top ten account for around 30%. Source: PBMCs, mostly from graft donor cells, taken 360 days after TCRalphabeta/CD19-depleted stem cell transplant. The receptor set was obtained from a boy under three years old who had a stem cell transplant for SCID, so the T cells may come from the graft donor.

This clonotype came up a few times. J is TRBJ1-4 and V is TRBV5-5, with a weak D call TRBD1 (5 bases). The CDR3 covers 14 residues. Trimming pared 6 bases from V and 10 bases from J, leaving 19 bases between. Germline V CDR1 and CDR2: SGHKS, YYEKEE (reference sequence). The CDR3 sequence: CASISGRARGKLFF. The CDR3 DNA reads as TGTGCCAGCATCAGCGGCAGGGCGCGGGGAAAACTGTTTTTT.

This clonotype has a handful of counts. This chain uses TRBV29-1 with TRBJ2-7; D might be TRBD1 or TRBD2, each matching 6 bases. V lost 4 bases and J lost 2, with 12 bases in between. Per the germline V gene, CDR1 is SQVTM and CDR2 is ANQGSEA. The CDR3 is 13 residues long. The CDR3: CSVGGGGTYEQYF. The CDR3 coding sequence is TGCAGCGTTGGAGGAGGGGGGACCTACGAGCAGTACTTC.

The chain is built from TRBV7-8 and TRBJ2-7; D possibly corresponds to TRBD1 (5 bases). CDR1 and CDR2 from the germline V gene are SGHVS and FQNEAQ. CDR3 length: 15 residues. Trimming removed 5 bases from V and 4 bases from J, with 18 bases in between. The CDR3: CASSHRPLDSYEQYF. CDR3 DNA sequence: TGTGCCAGCAGCCACCGACCCCTTGACAGTTACGAGCAGTACTTC.

This clonotype appeared a few times. The rearrangement uses TRBV28 and TRBJ2-7, with 7 bases matching TRBD1. V was clipped by 8 bases and J by 3 bases; unmatched bases: 4. This CDR3 contains 12 residues. Per germline, CDR1 MDHEN and CDR2 SYDVKM. CDR3 coding DNA: TGTGCCAGCGGGACAGACTACTACGAGCAGTACTTC. Its protein product is CASGTDYYEQYF.

The rearrangement links TRBV29-1 to TRBJ1-3; TRBD1 is a possible D gene (6 bases). Looked up from germline, CDR1 is SQVTM and CDR2 is ANQGSEA. There are 13 residues in the CDR3. Trimming cost V 1 base and J 6 bases, with 10 bases left between them. CDR3 in DNA: TGCAGCGTTGAAGGTGACAGGTTAAACACCATATATTTT. Translated, it gives CSVEGDRLNTIYF.

The chain uses TRBV12-3 or TRBV12-4 and TRBJ1-6, with 7 nucleotides matching TRBD1. The V segment lost 5 bases and the J segment 9 bases; nucleotides outside the gene matches: 10. The CDR3 totals 15 residues. The CDR3 loop reads CASSPRGDSRSPLHF. CDR3 in DNA: TGTGCCAGCAGTCCCCGGGGGGACAGTCGTTCACCCCTCCACTTT.

V is TRBV20-1 and J is TRBJ1-5, with 9 bases matching TRBD1. In germline, CDR1 is DFQATT, CDR2 SNEGSKA (reference sequence). The V segment lost 6 bases and the J segment 8 bases; nucleotides outside the gene matches: 8. The CDR3 is made up of 13 amino acids. The DNA for the CDR3 is TGCAGTGCGCCCGGGACAGGGCTTAAGCCCCAGCATTTT. It specifies CSAPGTGLKPQHF.

V usage is TRBV30 and J usage is TRBJ1-1, with D perhaps matching TRBD1 (5 bases). Germline CDR1 is GTSNPN and CDR2 is SVGIG (reference sequence). The V end was cut by 1 base, the J end by 1 base, with 7 bases between. The length of the CDR3 is 13 residues. CDR3 coding DNA: TGTGCCTGGAGTGCCGACAGGAACACTGAAGCTTTCTTT. It codes for CAWSADRNTEAFF.

This clonotype was recorded a few times. The genes are TRBV12-3 or TRBV12-4 and TRBJ2-1; D remains ambiguous. The CDR3 totals 13 residues. With 7 bases removed from V and 8 bases from J, the gap between germline ends came to 15 bases. CDR3 region: CASTRESADEQFF. The CDR3, as DNA: TGTGCCAGCACCCGAGAGAGCGCGGATGAGCAGTTCTTC.

This clonotype has a single count. The gene calls are TRBV20-1 and TRBJ2-2; D uncertain. Germline V gene data show CDR1 as DFQATT and CDR2 as SNEGSKA (reference sequence). With 0 bases removed from V and 7 bases from J, the gap between germline ends came to 9 bases. The CDR3 is 13 residues long. The CDR3 protein is CSARDSWVGELFF. CDR3 nucleotides: TGCAGTGCTAGAGATAGCTGGGTCGGGGAGCTGTTTTTT.

The CDR3 loop reads CASSEGVLKAGELFF. CDR3 sequence (DNA): TGTGCCAGCAGTGAGGGAGTTCTCAAGGCCGGGGAGCTGTTTTTT. The V and J genes are TRBV2 and TRBJ2-2, with D possibly TRBD2 on 5 matching bases. V was cut by 3 bases and J by 6 bases, with 14 bases left in between. Germline V lookup: CDR1 SNHLY, CDR2 FYNNEI. The CDR3 is 15 residues long.

This clonotype was seen at least ten times. The chain carries TRBV12-3 or TRBV12-4 and TRBJ2-7; a weak D match, TRBD1 (5 bases). The CDR3 covers 14 residues. Trimming removed 3 bases at V and 1 base at J, with 10 bases between. The CDR3, as DNA: TGTGCCAGCAGTTTGACACCAGGGTCCTACGAGCAGTACTTC. This sequence encodes CASSLTPGSYEQYF.

This sequence joins TRBV20-1 and TRBJ2-5; D ambiguous. From germline, CDR1 is DFQATT and CDR2 SNEGSKA (reference sequence). V lost 5 bases to trimming and J lost 7 bases, with 11 bases between them. CDR3 size: 11 residues. The CDR3 sequence is CSAPGLGTQYF. DNA of the CDR3: TGCAGTGCTCCCGGGCTCGGGACCCAGTACTTC.

This rearrangement joins TRBV11-2 to TRBJ2-5; TRBD1 might be the D (6 bases). This CDR3 has 16 residues. In germline, CDR1 is SGHAT, CDR2 FQNNGV. V lost 0 bases, J lost 5 bases, and 16 bases lay in between. The CDR3 DNA is TGTGCCAGCAGCTTAGAGAGACAGGAAAAGAAGGAGACCCAGTACTTC. Protein: CASSLERQEKKETQYF.

V is TRBV7-9 and J is TRBJ2-5; TRBD2 might be the D (6 bases). The CDR3 is 15 amino acids. CDR1 and CDR2 from the germline V gene are SEHNR and FQNEAQ (reference sequence). V gave up 5 bases and J gave up 2 bases, with 15 bases separating them. The CDR3 region is CASSPAGGRQETQYF. The DNA of the CDR3 is TGTGCCAGCAGCCCAGCAGGAGGGAGACAAGAGACCCAGTACTTC.

In its sample, this clonotype was seen a few times. V is TRBV7-2 and J is TRBJ2-7; no definite D call. The CDR3 covers 13 residues. The V gene's germline CDR1 is SGHTA and CDR2 FQGNSA. V lost 1 base, J lost 8 bases, and 12 bases lay in between. The CDR3 is CASSLGKRDKQYF. The CDR3 DNA reads TGTGCCAGCAGCTTAGGGAAGCGAGACAAGCAGTACTTC.

The V call is TRBV9, the J call TRBJ1-3; TRBD1 matches 9 bases. The junction had 8 bases not matched to a gene; V was cut back by 4 bases and J by 3 bases. The CDR3 is 16 residues long. Germline CDR1 SGDLS, CDR2 YYNGEE. The CDR3 here is CASSPGDRAYGNTIYF. DNA of the CDR3: TGTGCCAGCAGCCCAGGGGACAGGGCATATGGAAACACCATATATTTT.

This chain uses TRBV9 with TRBJ2-1; 10 bases agree with TRBD2. The CDR3 spans 16 residues. The V segment lost 3 bases and the J segment 7 bases; nucleotides outside the gene matches: 10. Germline-derived CDR1 and CDR2 are SGDLS and YYNGEE. The CDR3 DNA sequence: TGTGCCAGCAGCGGACTAAGCGGGGGGGCGTGGAATGAGCAGTTCTTC. Translation gives CASSGLSGGAWNEQFF.

This clonotype was seen only a few times. The V gene is TRBV6-2 or TRBV6-3, the J gene TRBJ1-5; D call uncertain. The germline CDR1 and CDR2 sequences are MNHEY and SVGEGT. CDR3 length: 12 residues. V lost 6 bases and J 2 bases, leaving 5 bases between the germline ends. The CDR3, as DNA: TGTGCCAGCAGGTCGGGCAATCAGCCCCAGCATTTT. Protein sequence: CASRSGNQPQHF.

Only a few counts were recorded for this clonotype. The chain couples TRBV3-1 to TRBJ1-5; D gene ambiguous. This CDR3 is 14 amino acids long. V was cut by 3 bases and J by 0 bases, with 6 bases left in between. In germline, CDR1 is LGHDT, CDR2 YNNKEL (reference sequence). The CDR3: CASSHRSSNQPQHF. CDR3 coding DNA: TGTGCCAGCAGCCACCGAAGTAGCAATCAGCCCCAGCATTTT.

The CDR3 loop reads CASSLEVRPSADTQYF. Written as DNA, the CDR3 is TGTGCCAGCAGCTTAGAAGTAAGACCGAGCGCAGATACGCAGTATTTT. The rearrangement uses TRBV7-9 and TRBJ2-3, with unresolved D. There are 16 residues in the CDR3. In germline, CDR1 is SEHNR, CDR2 FQNEAQ (reference sequence). V lost 1 base and J lost 4, with 15 bases in between.

The rearrangement links TRBV2 to TRBJ2-1; D is possibly TRBD2 (7 bases). CDR3 size: 14 residues. CDR1 and CDR2 (germline): SNHLY, FYNNEI. The ends were cut back, 6 bases at V and 9 bases at J, with 18 bases in the middle. For the CDR3, the DNA is TGTGCCAGCAGCAATCGGGACGGGGGGCCTGAGCAGTTCTTC. Residues: CASSNRDGGPEQFF.

The V and J genes are TRBV6-1 and TRBJ2-3, with D unclear. The germline V and J ends were trimmed by 3 bases and 7 bases, with 5 bases remaining between them. The CDR3 runs to 11 residues. CDR1 is MNHNS and CDR2 is SASEGT in the germline V gene. CDR3 sequence reads: CASSEVHTQYF. The CDR3 DNA sequence: TGTGCCAGCAGTGAGGTGCATACGCAGTATTTT.

There are a few counts of this clonotype. The rearrangement uses TRBV7-7 and TRBJ2-2, with 9 bases identical to TRBD1. V lost 5 bases, J lost 7 bases, and 5 bases stayed unmatched. The germline CDR1 and CDR2 sequences are SSHAT and FNYEAQ (reference sequence). The CDR3 contains 14 residues. CDR3 nucleotides: TGTGCCAGCAGCCCGGGACAGGGCGACGGGGAGCTGTTTTTT. The encoded protein is CASSPGQGDGELFF.

The J gene is TRBJ2-5, the V gene TRBV3-1; D could derive from TRBD1 or TRBD2 (5 bases each). V shed 1 base and J shed 7 bases, with 16 bases lying between them. The CDR3 spans 15 residues. In germline, CDR1 is LGHDT, CDR2 YNNKEL (reference sequence). CDR3 nucleotides: TGTGCCAGCAGCCAAGGTGGGACCAAGGGGCGGACCCAGTACTTC. It is translated as CASSQGGTKGRTQYF.

This clonotype has a handful of counts. The gene calls are TRBV20-1 and TRBJ2-7; perhaps TRBD1 as D (5 bases). Germline CDR1 and CDR2: DFQATT and SNEGSKA (reference sequence). The CDR3 extends over 16 amino acids. V was clipped by 5 bases and J by 0 bases, with 20 bases between them. The CDR3 sequence: CSALGLVYQSSYEQYF. CDR3 DNA: TGCAGTGCTCTGGGGCTAGTCTACCAAAGCTCCTACGAGCAGTACTTC.

This clonotype has just a few counts. The chain is built from TRBV3-1 and TRBJ2-1; D gene ambiguous. The CDR3 is 13 amino acids. Germline values: CDR1 LGHDT, CDR2 YNNKEL (reference sequence). V was trimmed by 1 base and J by 8 bases, leaving 9 bases between them. The CDR3 DNA reads as TGTGCCAGCAGCCAAGGACGGTTCGATGAGCAGTTCTTC. As protein: CASSQGRFDEQFF.

This chain links TRBV15 with TRBJ2-3; 7 nucleotides line up with TRBD1. CDR1 and CDR2 from the germline V gene are LNHNV and YYDKDF (reference sequence). Germline trimming cut 5 bases from V and 5 bases from J; bases unmatched to any gene: 4. The CDR3 is made up of 13 amino acids. DNA for the CDR3: TGTGCCACCAGCGGACAGGCAGGAGATACGCAGTATTTT. It specifies CATSGQAGDTQYF.

This chain links TRBV18 with TRBJ2-3; TRBD1 aligns across 10 bases. The CDR3 is 14 amino acids. Trimming took 6 bases from V and 4 from J; bases not matched to a gene: 4. Germline V gives CDR1 KGHSH, CDR2 LQKENI. CDR3 in amino acids: CASSGQGRPDTQYF. The CDR3 region has the DNA TGTGCCAGCTCGGGACAGGGGCGCCCAGATACGCAGTATTTT.

The chain couples TRBV2 to TRBJ1-5, with TRBD1 as a possible D gene (6 bases). V was trimmed by 8 bases and J by 1 base, leaving 21 bases between them. The germline V gene has CDR1 SNHLY and CDR2 FYNNEI. CDR3 length equals 17 residues. This chain's CDR3 is CASGESTGKGSNQPQHF. DNA of the CDR3: TGTGCCAGCGGGGAAAGTACAGGGAAGGGGAGCAATCAGCCCCAGCATTTT.

The chain couples TRBV7-8 to TRBJ2-1; D is unresolved. Germline CDR1 SGHVS, CDR2 FQNEAQ. The V gene lost 5 bases and the J gene lost 5 bases, with 7 bases spanning the gap. The CDR3 has 12 residues. DNA for the CDR3: TGTGCCAGCAGCCCCTATGACAATGAGCAGTTCTTC. This sequence encodes CASSPYDNEQFF.